This T cell receptor (beta chain) was observed in a study of blood T cell repertoires in COVID-19 (dated by TCRdb to 2018 to 2021). General notes on the study: Samples covering the acute and convalescent phases of COVID-19 were provided by collaborators in the United States, Italy and Spain. Subjects who had been exposed to COVID-19, were actively infected with it, or had recovered from it provided the deeply sampled blood TCRbeta repertoires that made up the dataset. Sample metadata almost always included a de-identified subject ID, COVID-19 status, age in years and sex. The repertoires were released in a freely available public database meant as a resource for research on the immune response to SARS-CoV-2. Where HLA class I and class II types were available, the types were taken from metadata supplied by the sample provider, not from assay-based typing. The samples were drawn from the first 160 participants of the ongoing ImmuneRACE study and from about 1,200 subjects provided by 6 global collaborators. The material from the prospective study consisted of cDNA or gDNA derived from T cells, B-cell-depleted T cells, or PBMCs. On the study overall, not on this receptor specifically: The quantity of clinical and demographic metadata differed by source and by participant and was supplied without curation.

The germline V gene provides CDR1 ENHRY and CDR2 SYGVKD. The CDR3 runs 15 residues from the cysteine to the phenylalanine. Kept here is only the CDR3 DNA, which spans 45 bases and is read in frame from base 1. V trim: 2 bases; J trim: 2 bases; unmatched bases: 0. Comment on this clone: Its antigen remains unidentified. Base qualities are missing; no much larger clone stands one base away.

TCRbeta CDR3 regions were amplified from genomic DNA using the immunoSEQ Assay, a bias-controlled multiplex PCR. The authors processed their data as follows. The number of nucleated cells in each sample was estimated from the amplification of reference gene primers within the assay. To quantify the absolute abundance of each unique TCRbeta CDR3 rearrangement, sequence reads were collapsed and filtered. For each sample, productive Simpson clonality was calculated by taking the square root of Simpson's diversity index across productive rearrangements. The immuneACCESS repertoire file appears here via TCRdb, limited to in-frame rearrangements. These files lack a portion of the clones; in checked studies, under half of the deficit traces to unresolved V genes, and the cause of the others is not known. The D gene and trimming were derived from the DNA, and the V and J assignments and clone size from that table. A total of just under 40,000 clones appear in this sample, around 87% of them only once. Around 24% of the sample rests with the top ten.

Whole blood was collected in K2EDTA tubes by collaborating institutions according to the institutions' own protocols. For TCRbeta analysis, collaborators shipped samples as frozen whole blood, isolated PBMCs, or DNA extracted from either of those sample types. This TCR came from a man aged 50 to 60 with active or convalescent COVID-19. The chain is made from TRBV10-3 and TRBJ1-3, and 10 junctional nucleotides match TRBD1. Input material: peripheral blood. CDR3 sequence: CAISEDRGPGNTIYF. The nucleotide sequence reads TGTGCCATCAGTGAGGACAGGGGGCCTGGAAACACCATATATTTT.